The 22 T cell receptor beta chains reported below all come from one sample, sequenced in a study of blood T cell repertoires in COVID-19. TCRdb's table, derived via immunoSEQ multiplex PCR, lists solely in-frame clones and lacks some. Of about 82,000 clones in the sample, about 82% were seen once. The material sequenced was peripheral blood. The origin of the receptors is a man older than 75 with active or convalescent COVID-19.

The chain recombines TRBV21-1 with TRBJ2-7; the tabulated D call, TRBD2, remains unverified against the DNA. TRBV21-1 is flagged as a pseudogene. The CDR3 is 15 residues long. The CDR3 region is CASSKKSGPRGEQYV. CDR3 nucleotides: TGTGCCAGCAGCAAAAAGTCCGGGCCGCGCGGGGAGCAGTACGTC.

CDR3 sequence reads: CAVGRGVTYNEQFF. The CDR3 DNA is TGTGCAGTGGGGCGGGGGGTAACCTACAATGAGCAGTTCTTC. The chain employs TRBV7-8 and TRBJ2-1; 8 positions match TRBD2. CDR1 and CDR2 (germline): SGHVS, FQNEAQ. The CDR3 contains 14 residues.

The J gene is TRBJ2-7, the V gene TRBV10-2, with TRBD1 as a possible D gene (6 bases). This CDR3 comprises 12 residues. V was shortened by 8 bases and J by 4 bases, with 12 bases between the two germline ends. Germline V gene data show CDR1 as WSHSY and CDR2 as SAAADI. Written as DNA, the CDR3 is TGCGCCAGCGAGACACAGGGTTACGAGCAGTACGTC. Translated: CASETQGYEQYV.

This chain links TRBV7-9 with TRBJ2-1, with D perhaps matching TRBD1 (5 bases). V was pared by 5 bases and J by 1 base, with 12 bases between. CDR1 and CDR2 (germline): SEHNR, FQNEAQ (reference sequence). This CDR3 region has 15 residues. The CDR3 loop is CASSQTVPSYNEQFF. Here the CDR3 DNA reads TGTGCCAGCAGCCAGACAGTTCCTTCCTACAATGAGCAGTTCTTC.

The genes are TRBV27 and TRBJ2-7, with TRBD2 as a possible D gene (6 bases). V lost 6 bases and J lost 0, with 15 bases in between. The CDR3 is made up of 15 amino acids. Germline loops: CDR1 MNHEY, CDR2 SMNVEV (reference sequence). The CDR3 DNA reads as TGTGCCAGCAGCTTGGATGGGGGGAGCTCCTACGAGCAGTACGTC. Its translation is CASSLDGGSSYEQYV.

The chain couples TRBV5-1 to TRBJ2-1, with 11 bases lining up with TRBD2. From germline, CDR1 is SGHRS and CDR2 YFSETQ. Losses at the gene ends were 0 bases for V and 8 bases for J; bases not matched to a gene: 7. The CDR3 covers 16 residues. The CDR3 region is CASSLAASGGIYEQFF. DNA for the CDR3: TGCGCCAGCAGCTTGGCCGCTAGCGGGGGGATCTATGAGCAGTTCTTC.

In this sample, this clone turned up once. The V and J genes are TRBV15 and TRBJ1-2; 9 nucleotides agree with TRBD1. The CDR3 sequence is 15 residues long. From germline, CDR1 is LNHNV and CDR2 YYDKDF (reference sequence). V was pared by 3 bases and J by 9 bases, with 11 bases of the junction left unmatched. The CDR3 DNA reads as TGTGCCACCAGCAGGGAGACAGGGGGGTTTCTCCGCTACACCTTC. This translates into CATSRETGGFLRYTF.

About this clone itself: The same CDR3 is also encoded by other DNA sequences in this sample. V is TRBV7-9 and J is TRBJ1-1; 7 bases map to TRBD1. Germline CDR1 reads SEHNR; CDR2 reads FQNEAQ (reference sequence). V trimming: 1 base; J trimming: 2 bases; junction bases outside the gene matches: 1. CDR3 length: 14 amino acids. The CDR3: CASSLGQGNTEAFF. The CDR3 coding sequence is TGTGCCAGCAGCTTAGGACAGGGAAACACTGAAGCTTTCTTT.

The chain has TRBV11-2 and TRBJ2-1, with 9 bases fitting TRBD2. The CDR3 has 18 amino acids. Per the germline V gene, CDR1 is SGHAT and CDR2 is FQNNGV. The J segment lost 13 bases and the V segment lost 1 base, leaving 20 bases of the junction unmatched. The CDR3, as DNA: TGTGCCAGCAGCTTAGCTGGACCGGGACTAGCTTCCCCCTCTGATCAGTTCTTC. Translated: CASSLAGPGLASPSDQFF.

The chain recombines TRBV19 with TRBJ1-1; maybe TRBD1 (6 bases). Germline CDR1 reads LNHDA; CDR2 reads SQIVND (reference sequence). V gave up 4 bases and J gave up 12 bases, with 18 bases separating them. The CDR3 covers 13 residues. CDR3 amino acids: CASSSSGTRATFF. CDR3 nucleotides: TGTGCCAGTAGTAGCTCCGGGACAAGGGCGACTTTCTTT. The variable domain in full, completed from reference TRBV19 and TRBJ1-1, reads DGGITQSPKYLFRKEGQNVTLSCEQNLNHDAMYWYRQDPGQGLRLIYYSQIVNDFQKGDIAEGYSVSREKKESFPLTVTSAQKNPTAFYLCASSSSGTRATFFGQGTRLTVV.

This chain connects TRBV6-5 to TRBJ2-1; TRBD2 aligns across 7 bases. J lost 9 bases, V lost 5 bases, and 10 bases had no gene match. The CDR3 runs 14 residues. Germline lookup yields CDR1 MNHEY and CDR2 SVGAGI. The CDR3 DNA reads TGTGCCAGCAGTCCGGCGCTGGGGAGGGCTGAGCAGTTCTTC. Translating gives CASSPALGRAEQFF.

The chain is built from TRBV5-4 and TRBJ1-1; D call uncertain. Germline CDR1 SGHNT, CDR2 YYREEE (reference sequence). V was trimmed by 0 bases and J by 5 bases, leaving 11 bases between them. The CDR3 spans 14 residues. This chain's CDR3 is CASSLEPSATEAFF. The CDR3 region has the DNA TGTGCCAGCAGCTTGGAGCCCTCTGCGACTGAAGCTTTCTTT.

The chain uses TRBV28 and TRBJ1-5; perhaps TRBD1 as D (5 bases). The V and J ends lost 0 bases and 6 bases respectively, with 15 bases between them. This CDR3 region has 16 residues. Germline values: CDR1 MDHEN, CDR2 SYDVKM. CDR3 region: CASSLWAGNGRQPQHF. The CDR3 nucleotides read TGTGCCAGCAGTTTATGGGCAGGGAATGGGCGTCAGCCCCAGCATTTT.

In DNA form, the CDR3 reads TGTGCCAGCAGTGGCAGGGCTTCGAACACAGATACGCAGTATTTT. Its translation is CASSGRASNTDTQYF. The genes are TRBV28 and TRBJ2-3; a weak D match, TRBD1 (5 bases). V lost 5 bases and J lost 2, with 14 bases in between. This CDR3 has 15 amino acids. Germline V gene sequence: CDR1 MDHEN, CDR2 SYDVKM.

This chain uses TRBV5-1 with TRBJ1-4; D gene ambiguous. The V gene lost 4 bases and the J gene lost 11 bases, with 18 bases spanning the gap. CDR1 and CDR2 (germline): SGHRS, YFSETQ. The CDR3 has 14 residues. For the CDR3, the DNA is TGCGCCAGCAGCCCTGATGAGGTTCGTGGGAAACTGTTTTTT. Translated: CASSPDEVRGKLFF.

This clone was counted a few times. The chain is built from TRBV6-2 or TRBV6-3 and TRBJ1-5; no definite D call. This CDR3 is 17 amino acids long. Germline V gene data show CDR1 as MNHEY and CDR2 as SVGEGT. V dropped 6 bases and J dropped 6 bases, with 24 bases sitting between them. The CDR3 spells CASSSMNRSGKGQPQHF. The DNA for the CDR3 is TGTGCCAGCAGCTCCATGAATCGGTCGGGGAAGGGTCAGCCCCAGCATTTT.

The V call is TRBV13, the J call TRBJ2-5; possibly TRBD2 for D (6 bases). Germline-derived CDR1 and CDR2 are PRHDT and FYEKMQ (reference sequence). V lost 0 bases and J lost 2, with 10 bases in between. The CDR3 consists of 15 residues. The CDR3 coding sequence is TGTGCCAGCAGCTTAGGTGGGACTCCTCAAGAGACCCAGTACTTC. This sequence encodes CASSLGGTPQETQYF.

The chain is built from TRBV9 and TRBJ1-5; D is undetermined. The germline V gene has CDR1 SGDLS and CDR2 YYNGEE. This CDR3 comprises 14 residues. Trimming removed 0 bases from V and 7 bases from J, with 11 bases in between. The CDR3 region is CASSVGGGPQPQHF. The CDR3 DNA reads as TGTGCCAGCAGCGTAGGAGGAGGGCCCCAGCCCCAGCATTTT.

The J gene is TRBJ2-5, the V gene TRBV4-1, with 7 bases identical to TRBD1. The length of the CDR3 is 14 residues. Germline V CDR1 and CDR2: MGHRA, YSYEKL. V shed 4 bases and J 3 bases; nucleotides not matched to a gene: 5. The CDR3 here is CASSPAGTEETQYF. The CDR3 bases are TGCGCCAGCAGCCCCGCCGGGACAGAAGAGACCCAGTACTTC.

The chain combines TRBV19 with TRBJ2-2, with 8 bases lining up with TRBD2. The V gene end was trimmed by 1 base and the J gene end by 4 bases; junction bases not matched to a gene: 2. The CDR3 has 15 residues. Germline lookup yields CDR1 LNHDA and CDR2 SQIVND (reference sequence). The CDR3, as DNA: TGTGCCAGTAGTATAGGCGGGGGGCCCACCGGGGAGCTGTTTTTT. Its translation: CASSIGGGPTGELFF.

The V and J genes are TRBV6-5 and TRBJ1-6, with D uncertain. Trimming removed 6 bases at V and 5 bases at J, with 8 bases between. Germline lookup yields CDR1 MNHEY and CDR2 SVGAGI. CDR3 length: 13 residues. The CDR3 coding sequence is TGTGCCAGCAGAGTAGCGAATAATTCACCCCTCCACTTT. It encodes CASRVANNSPLHF.

The genes are TRBV6-5 and TRBJ1-6, with 7 positions matching TRBD1. The V and J ends lost 4 bases and 3 bases, in that order; junction bases with no gene match: 6. This CDR3 comprises 16 residues. Germline V gene lookup returns CDR1 MNHEY and CDR2 SVGAGI. DNA of the CDR3: TGTGCCAGCAGTTCCGGGACAGCGGGCTATAATTCACCCCTCCACTTT. Translating gives CASSSGTAGYNSPLHF.